This T cell receptor beta chain came from a study of T-cell reconstitution after alpha-beta-depleted transplantation in children. Unique molecular identifiers were incorporated during preparation of the TCRbeta library. One entry per CDR3 protein results from TCRdb running MiXCR on the PCR reads. The data hold about 610,000 distinct CDR3 sequences, with approximately 10% observed a single time. The germline V gene has CDR1 SGHTA and CDR2 FQGNSA. This CDR3 spans 17 amino acids. V was clipped by 5 bases and J by 0 bases; unmatched bases: 9. The sample here was PBMCs from the stem cell graft donor, taken from the stem cell graft. The TCR comes from a human donor who donated a stem cell graft to a child with acute myeloid leukemia. The chain combines TRBV7-2 with TRBJ2-7; 11 nucleotides match TRBD2. This CDR3 reads CASSPHGLAGISYEQYF. In DNA form, the CDR3 reads TGTGCCAGCAGCCCGCACGGACTAGCGGGTATCTCCTACGAGCAGTACTTC.